The source of this TCR beta chain is a study of CD8+CD57+ T cells in acquired aplastic anemia. Study observations and caveats: The same twenty-nine CD8+ CDR3 sequences occurred in patients and in controls.

Profiling that covered TCR beta VDJ and CDR3 relied on genomic DNA as its template. In TCRdb, the reads were re-called with MiXCR into one record per CDR3 protein. The table has about 160,000 distinct CDR3 sequences, 40% to 60% seen once; the top ten hold roughly 29%. As regards this clonotype: The antigen is undetermined.

By flow cytometry, patients selected for sequencing had shown an expansion of CD8+CD57+ cells. The patients all had a severe acquired aplastic anemia diagnosis. This sequence was found in a human donor with aplastic anemia. The sequenced material came from sorted CD4+, CD8+, or CD8+CD57+ T cells (not recorded which) from PBMCs.

CDR3 sequence: CASSGQGTKAFF. The CDR3 DNA follows: TGTGCCAGTAGCGGACAGGGGACAAAAGCTTTCTTT. The rearrangement links TRBV19 to TRBJ1-1; 9 bases fit TRBD1. The CDR3 extends over 12 amino acids. The germline gives CDR1 LNHDA, CDR2 SQIVND (reference sequence). Losses at the gene ends were 6 bases for V and 9 bases for J; bases not matched to a gene: 5. Drawing the rest from reference TRBV19 and TRBJ1-1, the complete variable domain is DGGITQSPKYLFRKEGQNVTLSCEQNLNHDAMYWYRQDPGQGLRLIYYSQIVNDFQKGDIAEGYSVSREKKESFPLTVTSAQKNPTAFYLCASSGQGTKAFFGQGTRLTVV.